This TCR beta chain appears in the sequencing data of a study of blood T cell repertoires in COVID-19. Overall study context: Researchers got acute and convalescent COVID-19 samples from the United States, Italy and Spain. From T cells, B-cell-depleted T cells, or PBMCs came the material, which was cDNA or gDNA.

As handled by the study authors: Nucleated cell number was recorded as an estimate derived from reference gene primer amplification. This table comes from immunoSEQ multiplex PCR, and its TCRdb copy is limited to in-frame clones, with some not included. V, J and clone size are those of that table, while D and trimming were read from the DNA. The top ten hold roughly 21% of the sample, which has approximately 180,000 clones, about 85% seen once. Trimming stripped 2 bases from V and 4 bases from J, with 12 bases between. The CDR3 contains 14 residues. Germline-derived CDR1 and CDR2 are GTSNPN and SVGIG (reference sequence).

The sequenced material came from peripheral blood. The sequence derives from a man aged 55 to 70 with active or convalescent COVID-19. The V and J genes are TRBV30 and TRBJ1-3; a possible D gene is TRBD1 (5 bases). The CDR3 region has the DNA TGTGCCTGGAGTTTGGGGGGATCAGGAAACACCATATATTTT. Encoded protein: CAWSLGGSGNTIYF.